This T cell receptor (beta chain) comes out of a study of blood T cell repertoires in COVID-19. About the research overall: The samples span acute and convalescent COVID-19 from the United States, Italy and Spain.

Per the study methods: Amplification with reference gene primers provided the estimates of nucleated cell counts. Sequencing used immunoSEQ multiplex PCR; TCRdb keeps in-frame clones, though not all of them. V, J and clone size are taken as reported in that table, and D and trimming were inferred from the DNA itself. The sample has some 180,000 clones, around 85% seen once. Trimming cost V 2 bases and J 6 bases; bases outside gene matches: 3. CDR1 MDHEN and CDR2 SYDVKM come from the germline V gene. The CDR3 totals 13 residues. This sequence was found in an older woman with acute or convalescent COVID-19. The V call is TRBV28, the J call TRBJ1-2, with 7 bases that match TRBD1. Sequences were obtained from peripheral blood. CDR3 amino acids: CASSLGGTDGYTF. In DNA, the CDR3 is TGTGCCAGCAGTTTAGGAGGGACAGATGGCTACACCTTC.